This T cell receptor beta chain was profiled in a study of cytomegalovirus exposure and HLA in healthy donors. Study outcomes and limitations: A few chains tied to CMV proved CMV antigen-specific in vitro.

Of note for this clone: The antigen is not known.

The PCR was carried out with 60 Vbeta primers and 13 Jbeta primers. Method: immunoSEQ multiplex PCR; TCRdb's copy keeps in-frame clones and lacks some. The listing records 100,000 to 150,000 clones. The specimen was PBMCs. This TCR came from a man younger than 35 in good health and CMV-seronegative.

The CDR3 region is CASSEGVGTGGEKLFF. CDR3 nucleotide sequence: TGTGCCAGCAGTGAAGGCGTCGGGACAGGGGGTGAAAAACTGTTTTTT. The genes are TRBV6-1 and TRBJ1-4, with 11 bases identical to TRBD1. J gave up 7 bases and V 1 base, and 5 bases lay outside the gene matches. The length of the CDR3 is 16 residues. CDR1 and CDR2 from the germline V gene are MNHNS and SASEGT.